This T cell receptor beta chain came from a study of shared clonotypes between healthy human individuals. Overall study findings and caveats: A generally larger estimated richness was seen in naive subsets than in memory subsets.

On this clone: Its specificity is not known.

Sorted-subset replicate PCRs used around 200 ng of genomic DNA. This amount corresponded to 30,000 to 35,000 T cell genomes. TCRdb's table, derived via immunoSEQ multiplex PCR, lists solely in-frame clones and lacks some. The sample records fewer than 850,000 clones, around 90% being singletons. This CDR3 region has 14 residues. The germline gives CDR1 MDHEN, CDR2 SYDVKM. With 7 bases removed from V and 4 bases from J, the gap between germline ends came to 16 bases. The rearrangement links TRBV28 to TRBJ1-1; TRBD1 is a possible D gene (5 bases). The TCR was taken from a man between 18 and 35 years old in good health. Some clones in this sample may be carry-over from other donors' samples. The sample comprised memory CD8+ T cells from PBMCs. This sample's subset: CD45RO+ cells pooled with CCR7-negative TemRA cells. CDR3 protein: CASKQRGASTEAFF. For the CDR3, the DNA is TGTGCCAGCAAACAAAGAGGGGCGAGCACTGAAGCTTTCTTT.